This T cell receptor beta chain came from a study of spatial heterogeneity in lung cancer. Study summary: Follow-up PBMC samples were sequenced when available, at a median of roughly 25 months after resection.

Germline V gives CDR1 SEHNR, CDR2 FQNEAQ (reference sequence). The V segment lost 4 bases and the J segment 9 bases; nucleotides outside the gene matches: 1. The CDR3 has 11 amino acids. Worth noting for this clonotype: The antigen remains unidentified.

A single record per CDR3 protein comes from TCRdb applying MiXCR to the 5' RACE reads. The data contain about 120,000 distinct CDR3 sequences, over 9% of them singletons. Time point: blood at routine non-recurrence follow-up after resection. Material for sequencing was whole RNA from tumor, nontumor lung or frozen PBMC, left unsorted. Overall study findings and caveats: Relative to follow-up, resection was when ubiquitous expanded tumor TCRs appeared more in blood.

The source material was PBMCs, sampled at follow-up. V and J are TRBV7-9 and TRBJ2-7, with 9 nucleotides matching TRBD2. The receptor was isolated from a male donor with early-stage non-small cell lung cancer. The CDR3, as DNA: TGTGCCAGCAGCTCAGCGGGGGGGCAGTACTTC. Its translation: CASSSAGGQYF.